This T cell receptor beta chain was sequenced during a study of beta chain features in type 1 diabetes. In its sample, this clone was seen a few times. Its antigen is unknown. Study conclusions and caveats: People with Type 1 diabetes carried modestly yet significantly shorter TCRB CDR3s in all four CD4+ subsets. The naive, central memory and Treg TCRB repertoires looked more alike in patients than they did in healthy donors.

Every bit of the isolated RNA underwent reverse transcription, so sequencing read expressed TCRB transcripts. There were some 3.6 million reads on average in the naive, central memory and regulatory T cell samples. Assay: immunoSEQ multiplex PCR; the TCRdb copy retains only in-frame clones and omits some. The repertoire holds about 290,000 clones, about 7.8% seen once, with over 0.8% in the top ten. This receptor was identified in a woman in her late teens or twenties in good health. Sequences were obtained from central memory CD4+ T cells from blood.

DNA of the CDR3: TGTGCCAGCAGCTCCCCTGGACAGGGGGGTTTCGGGTATGGCTACACCTTC. Its protein is CASSSPGQGGFGYGYTF. This chain connects TRBV7-9 to TRBJ1-2, with 10 nucleotides matching TRBD1. The germline V gene has CDR1 SEHNR and CDR2 FQNEAQ (reference sequence). This CDR3 region has 17 residues. V shed 4 bases, J shed 5 bases, and the junction held 13 bases outside the gene matches.